What follows are 30 T cell receptor beta chains derived from one specimen sequenced in a study of patients and donors after allogeneic stem cell transplantation. TCRdb re-analysed the RT-PCR reads in MiXCR, keeping a single row per CDR3 protein. The sample yields some 150,000 distinct CDR3 sequences, roughly two fifths seen once. Specimen: blood, either unsorted or a sorted T cell fraction (not recorded which). The receptors stem from a human donor who was either an allogeneic HSCT recipient or a stem cell or donor lymphocyte infusion donor (not recorded which). It is not recorded whose cells these are; they may come from a transplant donor.

The table lists this clonotype with a few counts. This chain links TRBV5-6 with TRBJ2-7; D possibly corresponds to TRBD2 (6 bases). Germline V CDR1 and CDR2: SGHDT, YYEEEE. Between the trimmed V and J ends, which lost 7 bases and 1 base, there was a span of 12 bases. The CDR3 is 13 amino acids. The CDR3 DNA sequence: TGTGCCAGCTCCGGCGGGGATTCCTACGAGCAGTACTTC. Its protein is CASSGGDSYEQYF.

This chain links TRBV12-3 or TRBV12-4 with TRBJ2-5, with 16 bases fitting TRBD2. The V segment lost 2 bases and the J segment 2 bases; nucleotides outside the gene matches: 2. The CDR3 totals 17 residues. CDR3 bases: TGTGCCAGCAGTTTATGGGGACTAGCGGGGGGGCAAGAGACCCAGTACTTC. This codes for CASSLWGLAGGQETQYF.

The chain has TRBV7-6 and TRBJ1-1; 7 nucleotides agree with TRBD1. The CDR3 runs 14 residues. Unmatched junction bases numbered 4, after V lost 4 bases and J lost 2 bases. The germline V gene encodes CDR1 SGHVS and CDR2 FNYEAQ. CDR3 loop: CASSWDSGNTEAFF. The CDR3 DNA is TGTGCCAGCAGCTGGGACAGCGGAAACACTGAAGCTTTCTTT.

The chain employs TRBV12-3 or TRBV12-4 and TRBJ1-2; D is perhaps TRBD1 (6 bases). V gave up 6 bases and J gave up 8 bases, with 22 bases separating them. The CDR3 is 15 amino acids. The CDR3 DNA reads TGTGCCAGCAGGGCCTCCCAGGGGTCGAAGCAGGGCTACACCTTC. It codes for CASRASQGSKQGYTF.

The V gene is TRBV7-2, the J gene TRBJ1-3; 7 positions agree with TRBD1. The germline V gene encodes CDR1 SGHTA and CDR2 FQGNSA. This CDR3 is 16 amino acids long. V was pared by 5 bases and J by 0 bases, with 7 bases of the junction left unmatched. DNA of the CDR3: TGTGCCAGCAGCCTATTGGGACAGTTCTCTGGAAACACCATATATTTT. Protein sequence: CASSLLGQFSGNTIYF.

The V call is TRBV9, the J call TRBJ2-1; TRBD2 might be the D (6 bases). The CDR3 is made up of 17 amino acids. The V end was cut by 4 bases, the J end by 4 bases, with 21 bases between. Germline assignment: CDR1 SGDLS and CDR2 YYNGEE. CDR3 coding DNA: TGTGCCAGCAGCTCAAAAGCCGGGACTTCCCTTTACAATGAGCAGTTCTTC. It codes for CASSSKAGTSLYNEQFF.

This clonotype was seen a few times. V is TRBV11-2 and J is TRBJ1-4; D is undetermined. V gave up 4 bases and J gave up 0 bases, with 15 bases separating them. Germline values: CDR1 SGHAT, CDR2 FQNNGV. The length of the CDR3 is 17 residues. The CDR3: CASSSNRGSPTNEKLFF. The CDR3 DNA reads as TGTGCCAGCAGCTCCAACCGAGGGAGTCCAACTAATGAAAAACTGTTTTTT.

The rearrangement links TRBV10-3 to TRBJ1-5, with D hard to call. The CDR3 contains 17 residues. V dropped 2 bases and J dropped 2 bases, with 16 bases sitting between them. The germline CDR1 and CDR2 sequences are ENHRY and SYGVKD. The CDR3 region is CAISEISAAAGNQPQHF. CDR3 DNA sequence: TGTGCCATCAGTGAGATTTCCGCGGCAGCCGGCAATCAGCCCCAGCATTTT.

This chain connects TRBV27 to TRBJ1-2; possible D gene TRBD1, 5 bases. With 4 bases removed from V and 1 base from J, the gap between germline ends came to 13 bases. Germline CDR1 MNHEY, CDR2 SMNVEV (reference sequence). The CDR3 sequence is 15 residues long. CDR3 bases: TGTGCCAGCAGTTCTCCGGGACGGAATAACTATGGCTACACCTTC. Its translation is CASSSPGRNNYGYTF.

The rearrangement uses TRBV20-1 and TRBJ1-1; D possibly corresponds to TRBD1 (6 bases). The CDR3 is 15 amino acids. The germline gives CDR1 DFQATT, CDR2 SNEGSKA (reference sequence). Trimming pared 1 base from V and 4 bases from J, leaving 16 bases between. The CDR3 DNA is TGCAGTGCTAGAGGACTACAGGGCGTTGGCACTGAAGCTTTCTTT. Translating it yields CSARGLQGVGTEAFF.

A remark on this clonotype: The junction departs from germline at one end; a sequencing error may be responsible. This chain connects TRBV4-2 to TRBJ1-1; weak D call: TRBD1 (6 bases). There are 15 residues in the CDR3. The V gene's germline CDR1 is LGHNA and CDR2 YNFKEQ. Here the CDR3 DNA reads TGTGCCAGCAGCCAAGGCCGGGCAGGGGAAACTGAAGCTTCCTTT. Protein: CASSQGRAGETEASF.

This clonotype turned up a few times. This chain uses TRBV12-3 or TRBV12-4 with TRBJ1-6, with a weak D call TRBD1 (5 bases). Trimming stripped 5 bases from V and 7 bases from J, with 15 bases between. This CDR3 comprises 15 residues. CDR3 sequence reads: CASSRAWGLNSPLHF. For the CDR3, the DNA is TGTGCCAGCAGTAGGGCATGGGGGTTGAATTCACCCCTCCACTTT.

CDR3 sequence reads: CASSPEGGGTSGANVLTF. The DNA of the CDR3 is TGTGCCAGCAGTCCCGAGGGCGGGGGTACTTCTGGGGCCAACGTCCTGACTTTC. The V and J genes are TRBV27 and TRBJ2-6, with TRBD2 identical over 7 bases. Germline CDR1 and CDR2: MNHEY and SMNVEV (reference sequence). J gave up 1 base and V 5 bases, and 11 bases lay outside the gene matches. This CDR3 comprises 18 residues.

The CDR3 region has the DNA TGTGCCAGCAGTTTATGGGGTGGGTCGCCTAATGAAAAACTGTTTTTT. Encoded protein: CASSLWGGSPNEKLFF. This chain uses TRBV27 with TRBJ1-4; D not certain. Trimming took off 1 base at V and 3 bases at J, with 12 bases between the two ends. Looked up from germline, CDR1 is MNHEY and CDR2 is SMNVEV (reference sequence). The CDR3 has 16 amino acids.

The chain joins TRBV29-1 to TRBJ2-2, with TRBD1 matching 7 bases. The CDR3 is 16 residues long. V trimming: 1 base; J trimming: 6 bases; junction bases outside the gene matches: 11. The V gene's germline CDR1 is SQVTM and CDR2 ANQGSEA. CDR3 DNA sequence: TGCAGCGTTGAAGTTCGCGCGACAGGGCCCCCCGGGGAGCTGTTTTTT. It translates to CSVEVRATGPPGELFF.

This rearrangement joins TRBV10-3 to TRBJ2-7, with a weak D call TRBD1 (7 bases). Germline V lookup: CDR1 ENHRY, CDR2 SYGVKD. Deletions cut 2 bases from V and 9 bases from J, with 17 bases between. The CDR3 extends over 14 amino acids. CDR3 in amino acids: CAISEEQGRHVQYF. The CDR3 bases are TGTGCCATCAGTGAGGAACAGGGGAGGCACGTGCAGTACTTC.

This clonotype was picked up one time. V usage is TRBV28 and J usage is TRBJ2-7, with no clear D. CDR3 length equals 13 residues. In germline, CDR1 is MDHEN, CDR2 SYDVKM. The V gene lost 4 bases and the J gene lost 3 bases, with 10 bases spanning the gap. The CDR3 region is CASSSQTIYEQYV. CDR3 in DNA: TGTGCCAGCAGTTCCCAGACAATCTACGAGCAGTACGTC.

This clonotype was seen a handful of times. The chain uses TRBV12-3 or TRBV12-4 and TRBJ1-1; 8 bases are shared with TRBD1. The trim removed 5 bases at V and 0 bases at J, leaving 11 bases unmatched. CDR3 length equals 17 residues. The CDR3 protein is CASSPGTGVYLNTEAFF. The CDR3 nucleotides are TGTGCCAGCAGTCCGGGGACAGGAGTGTATTTGAACACTGAAGCTTTCTTT.

In this sample, this clonotype turned up a few times. The CDR3 nucleotides are TGTGCCAGCAGCCCATGGGACAAACCCTACGAGCAGTACTTC. Translation: CASSPWDKPYEQYF. The J gene is TRBJ2-7, the V gene TRBV11-2, with D perhaps TRBD1 (6 bases). The germline V gene has CDR1 SGHAT and CDR2 FQNNGV. V lost 5 bases to trimming and J lost 2 bases, with 13 bases between them. The CDR3 consists of 14 residues.

This clonotype was seen just once. V gene TRBV28 combines with J gene TRBJ1-5; the match to TRBD1 covers 7 bases. Germline V CDR1 and CDR2: MDHEN, SYDVKM. This CDR3 is built from 13 residues. Trimming removed 6 bases from V and 6 bases from J; junction bases left unmatched: 5. The DNA of the CDR3 is TGTGCCAGCAGACCCGACAGGGCTCAGCCCCAGCATTTT. Translating it yields CASRPDRAQPQHF.

This clonotype was picked up a small number of times. The chain carries TRBV30 and TRBJ1-5; TRBD1 matches at 10 bases. The junction had 8 bases not matched to a gene; V was cut back by 2 bases and J by 4 bases. Germline loops: CDR1 GTSNPN, CDR2 SVGIG (reference sequence). The CDR3 sequence is 16 residues long. The CDR3 loop is CAWSPSGQGRNQPQHF. The CDR3 DNA reads as TGTGCCTGGAGTCCCTCGGGACAGGGGCGAAATCAGCCCCAGCATTTT.

This clonotype was counted between two and nine times. V usage is TRBV27 and J usage is TRBJ1-1; possibly TRBD1 for D (5 bases). CDR1 MNHEY and CDR2 SMNVEV come from the germline V gene (reference sequence). The CDR3 extends over 16 amino acids. V lost 2 bases to trimming and J lost 1 base, with 14 bases between them. CDR3 sequence (DNA): TGTGCCAGCAGTTTAGGCCAGGGTGTTACGAACACTGAAGCTTTCTTT. It translates to CASSLGQGVTNTEAFF.

A few counts support this clonotype. The rearrangement links TRBV12-3 or TRBV12-4 to TRBJ1-2; D remains unclear. Trimming pared 3 bases from V and 4 bases from J, leaving 18 bases between. The CDR3 has 16 amino acids. CDR3 amino acids: CASSFLLPVTVYGYTF. The CDR3 DNA follows: TGTGCCAGCAGTTTCCTGCTGCCAGTGACGGTCTATGGCTACACCTTC.

The chain has TRBV24-1 and TRBJ1-2; a possible D gene is TRBD1 (6 bases). Trimming stripped 4 bases from V and 2 bases from J, with 10 bases between. From germline, CDR1 is KGHDR and CDR2 SFDVKD. The CDR3 has 14 residues. The CDR3 loop is CATSDPGQNYGYTF. As DNA, the CDR3 is TGTGCCACCAGTGACCCAGGACAGAACTATGGCTACACCTTC.

This chain uses TRBV4-2 with TRBJ2-1; 8 nucleotides agree with TRBD2. V shed 0 bases and J 0 bases; nucleotides not matched to a gene: 4. Germline lookup yields CDR1 LGHNA and CDR2 YNFKEQ. The CDR3 covers 17 residues. The CDR3 DNA sequence: TGTGCCAGCAGCCAAGATAGGAGCGGGAGCTCCTACAATGAGCAGTTCTTC. Its translation: CASSQDRSGSSYNEQFF.

Here the CDR3 DNA reads TGTGCCAGCAGCTTAGACGGGAGCAATCAGCCCCAGCATTTT. Translated: CASSLDGSNQPQHF. This chain links TRBV7-9 with TRBJ1-5; D is uncertain. CDR1 is SEHNR and CDR2 is FQNEAQ in the germline V gene (reference sequence). The CDR3 totals 14 residues. Trimming stripped 1 base from V and 1 base from J, with 5 bases between.

The rearrangement links TRBV7-9 to TRBJ2-3, with D maybe TRBD2 (5 bases). The CDR3 sequence is 13 residues long. CDR1 is SEHNR, CDR2 FQNEAQ, per germline (reference sequence). Trimming left V 6 bases short and J 1 base short, with 8 bases between. The CDR3 DNA is TGTGCCAGCAGGGGAGAGGGCACAGATACGCAGTATTTT. Amino acid sequence: CASRGEGTDTQYF.

The table lists this clonotype with a few counts. This sequence joins TRBV12-3 or TRBV12-4 and TRBJ1-3, with D uncertain. The CDR3 sequence is 15 residues long. V lost 10 bases and J 2 bases, leaving 18 bases between the germline ends. The CDR3 spells CATSPVEVTGNTIYF. The CDR3 nucleotides are TGTGCCACCTCCCCCGTGGAGGTGACTGGAAACACCATATATTTT.

The J gene is TRBJ1-5, the V gene TRBV6-6, with TRBD1 matching 10 bases. Germline loops: CDR1 MNHNY, CDR2 SVGAGI (reference sequence). Trimming at V came to 3 bases and at J to 5 bases, leaving 10 bases not matched to a gene. The CDR3 contains 17 residues. DNA for the CDR3: TGTGCCAGCAGTTATTTCCCCGGGACAGGGGAGGATCAGCCCCAGCATTTT. As protein: CASSYFPGTGEDQPQHF.

This clonotype was recorded a few times. V and J are TRBV20-1 and TRBJ1-5; D unresolved. The V end lost 1 base, the J end lost 0 bases, and 10 bases lay between the germline ends. Germline V lookup: CDR1 DFQATT, CDR2 SNEGSKA (reference sequence). The CDR3 runs 15 residues. For the CDR3, the DNA is TGCAGTGCTAGAGTGAGCGGTTATAGCAATCAGCCCCAGCATTTT. Protein sequence: CSARVSGYSNQPQHF.